The sample holds a few counts of the clone carrying this T cell receptor (beta chain). Its target is not known. The V gene lost 8 bases and the J gene lost 4 bases, with 15 bases spanning the gap. The CDR3 contains 13 residues. From germline, CDR1 is SGHRS and CDR2 YFSETQ. The data originate from a study of CD8+ T cells in alopecia areata. The study, taken as a whole, reports: Scalp sample data also include resident alphabeta T cells from normal skin. Expanded CD8+ clones among the top 100, and scalp clonality, were significantly decreased by tofacitinib. Lesional scalp displayed greater clonality than normal scalp, most notably in alopecia totalis/universalis.

As to treatment: oral pan-JAK inhibitor, 5-10 mg twice daily. Extraction of RNA preceded its reverse transcription into cDNA, which served as the sequencing template. Produced via immunoSEQ multiplex PCR; TCRdb's table is partial and in-frame only. The sample contains 180,000 or so clones, approximately 50% of which appear only once. The source is a human donor with alopecia areata. This chain connects TRBV5-1 to TRBJ1-1, with D tentatively TRBD1 (5 bases). The starting material was CD8+ T cells sorted from blood, obtained at approximately week 51, from a patient treated with tofacitinib. CDR3 loop: CASTATGLTEAFF. In nucleotides, the CDR3 is TGCGCCAGTACGGCGACGGGGCTCACTGAAGCTTTCTTT.